A single sample gave rise to the 4 T cell receptor beta chains below, sequenced in a study of blood T cell repertoires in COVID-19. TCRdb's table, derived via immunoSEQ multiplex PCR, lists solely in-frame clones and lacks some. The repertoire has around 230,000 clones, 85% to 90% of them found once; the top ten carry around a tenth. The material sequenced was peripheral blood. These receptors all stem from a man aged 50 or older with COVID-19, enrolled during active disease.

The chain recombines TRBV18 with TRBJ2-1; D gene ambiguous. CDR1 and CDR2 from the germline V gene are KGHSH and LQKENI. This CDR3 region has 11 residues. V dropped 4 bases and J dropped 8 bases, with 6 bases sitting between them. The CDR3 loop is CASSLSDEQFF. CDR3 bases: TGTGCCAGCTCACTCAGCGATGAGCAGTTCTTC.

V is TRBV19 and J is TRBJ1-5; the match to TRBD1 covers 7 bases. Losses at the gene ends were 6 bases for V and 11 bases for J; bases not matched to a gene: 19. The CDR3 sequence is 16 residues long. CDR1 LNHDA and CDR2 SQIVND come from the germline V gene (reference sequence). The CDR3 DNA reads TGTGCCAGTAGCCTCGGGATTACAGGGGATGTCTTTTCCCAGCATTTT. Its protein is CASSLGITGDVFSQHF.

The chain links TRBV6-5 to TRBJ1-2; TRBD1 matches at 7 bases. Germline V gene data show CDR1 as MNHEY and CDR2 as SVGAGI. The V segment lost 6 bases and the J segment 3 bases; nucleotides outside the gene matches: 4. The CDR3 has 13 residues. The CDR3 spells CASSRGTDYGYTF. In nucleotides, the CDR3 is TGTGCCAGCAGCCGGGGGACAGACTATGGCTACACCTTC.

The J gene is TRBJ1-5, the V gene TRBV10-2; 9 bases map to TRBD1. V lost 0 bases, J lost 4 bases, and 7 bases stayed unmatched. Germline V gene data show CDR1 as WSHSY and CDR2 as SAAADI. This CDR3 has 17 amino acids. The CDR3 DNA is TGCGCCAGCAGTGAGTCGGTACAGGGGGCCCGGAATCAGCCCCAGCATTTT. Residues: CASSESVQGARNQPQHF.